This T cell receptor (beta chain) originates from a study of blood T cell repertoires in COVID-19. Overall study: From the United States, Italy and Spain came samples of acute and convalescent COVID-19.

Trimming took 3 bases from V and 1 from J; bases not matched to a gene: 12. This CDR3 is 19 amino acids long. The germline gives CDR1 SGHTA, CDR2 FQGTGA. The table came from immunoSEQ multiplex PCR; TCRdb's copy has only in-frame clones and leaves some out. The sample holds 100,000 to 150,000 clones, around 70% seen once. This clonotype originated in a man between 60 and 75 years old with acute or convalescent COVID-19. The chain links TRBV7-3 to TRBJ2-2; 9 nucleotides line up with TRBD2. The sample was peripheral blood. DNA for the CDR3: TGTGCCAGCAGCTTCAAGAGCGGGGGGCCTGAACGGAACACCGGGGAGCTGTTTTTT. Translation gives CASSFKSGGPERNTGELFF.